Each of the 2 T cell receptor beta chains below was sequenced from the same sample in a study of cytomegalovirus exposure and HLA in healthy donors. Primers: 60 Vbeta forward and 13 Jbeta reverse. Repertoires were generated with immunoSEQ multiplex PCR, while TCRdb's copy carries only in-frame clones and drops some. The table lists about 140,000 clones, roughly 73% of them singletons. Sequenced sample: PBMCs. These TCRs come from a female donor in good health and CMV-seronegative.

The V call is TRBV29-1, the J call TRBJ2-7; TRBD2 matches 10 bases. Germline V CDR1 and CDR2: SQVTM, ANQGSEA. Trimming cost V 7 bases and J 9 bases; bases outside gene matches: 12. This CDR3 is built from 13 residues. CDR3 amino acids: CSGLLAGSRGQYF. The CDR3 DNA reads TGCAGCGGCCTACTAGCGGGGTCCCGCGGGCAGTACTTC.

This clone came up a few times. This chain uses TRBV14 with TRBJ2-6; 7 positions agree with TRBD1. The CDR3 loop spans 16 amino acids. The V and J ends lost 4 bases and 4 bases, in that order; junction bases with no gene match: 7. Per germline, CDR1 SGHDN and CDR2 FVKESK. CDR3 sequence reads: CASSRRQGAGANVLTF. The CDR3 region has the DNA TGTGCCAGCAGCCGGAGACAGGGAGCCGGGGCCAACGTCCTGACTTTC.